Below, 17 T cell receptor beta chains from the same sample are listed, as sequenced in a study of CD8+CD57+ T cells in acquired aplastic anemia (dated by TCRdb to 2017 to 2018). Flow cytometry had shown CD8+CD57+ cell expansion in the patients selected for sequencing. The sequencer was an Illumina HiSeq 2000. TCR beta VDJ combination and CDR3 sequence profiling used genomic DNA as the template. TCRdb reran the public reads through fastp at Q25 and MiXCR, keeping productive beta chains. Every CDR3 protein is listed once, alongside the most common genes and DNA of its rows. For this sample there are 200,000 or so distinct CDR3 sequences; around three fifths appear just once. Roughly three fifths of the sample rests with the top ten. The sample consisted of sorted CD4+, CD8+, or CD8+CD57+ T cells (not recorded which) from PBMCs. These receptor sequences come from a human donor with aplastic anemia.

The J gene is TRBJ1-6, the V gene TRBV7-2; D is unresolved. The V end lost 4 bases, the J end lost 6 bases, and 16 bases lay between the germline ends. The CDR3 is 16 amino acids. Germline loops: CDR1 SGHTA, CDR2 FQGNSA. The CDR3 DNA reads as TGTGCCAGCAGCTCTCGGATAGGAGCGGGTAATTCACCCCTCCACTTT. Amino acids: CASSSRIGAGNSPLHF.

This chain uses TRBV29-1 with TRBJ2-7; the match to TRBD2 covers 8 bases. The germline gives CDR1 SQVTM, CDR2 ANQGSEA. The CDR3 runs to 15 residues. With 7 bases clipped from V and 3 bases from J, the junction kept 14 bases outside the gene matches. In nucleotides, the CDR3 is TGCAGCGGTTCGGGGTCCCGGGAGGGACTCTACGAGCAGTACTTC. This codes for CSGSGSREGLYEQYF.

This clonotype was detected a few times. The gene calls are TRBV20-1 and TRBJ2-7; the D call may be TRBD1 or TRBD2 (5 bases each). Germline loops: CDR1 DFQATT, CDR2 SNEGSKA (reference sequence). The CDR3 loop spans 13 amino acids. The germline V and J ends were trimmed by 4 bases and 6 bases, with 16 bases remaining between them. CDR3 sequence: CSAIGASLPEQYF. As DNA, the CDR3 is TGCAGTGCTATCGGGGCTAGCTTACCCGAGCAGTACTTC.

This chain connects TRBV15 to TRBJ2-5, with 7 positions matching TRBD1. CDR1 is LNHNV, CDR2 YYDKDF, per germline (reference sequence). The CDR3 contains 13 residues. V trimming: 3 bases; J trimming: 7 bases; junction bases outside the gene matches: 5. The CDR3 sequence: CATSRGTAGTQYF. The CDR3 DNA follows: TGTGCCACCAGCAGGGGGACAGCCGGGACCCAGTACTTC.

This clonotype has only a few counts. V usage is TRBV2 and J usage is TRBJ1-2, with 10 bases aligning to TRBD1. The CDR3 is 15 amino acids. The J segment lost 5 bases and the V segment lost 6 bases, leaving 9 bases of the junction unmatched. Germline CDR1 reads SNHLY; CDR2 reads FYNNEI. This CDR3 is CASSAGTGALYGYTF. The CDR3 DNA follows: TGTGCCAGCAGCGCCGGGACAGGGGCTTTGTATGGCTACACCTTC.

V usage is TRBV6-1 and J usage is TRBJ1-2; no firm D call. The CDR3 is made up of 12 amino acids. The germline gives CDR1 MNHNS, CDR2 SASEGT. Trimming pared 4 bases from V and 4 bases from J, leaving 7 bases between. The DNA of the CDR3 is TGTGCCAGCAGTGGCAATACCTATGGCTACACCTTC. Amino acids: CASSGNTYGYTF.

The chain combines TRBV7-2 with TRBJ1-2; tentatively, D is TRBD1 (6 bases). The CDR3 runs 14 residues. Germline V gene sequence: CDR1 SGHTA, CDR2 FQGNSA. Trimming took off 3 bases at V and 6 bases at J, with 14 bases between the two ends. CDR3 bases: TGTGCCAGCAGCTTCCCTGGCAGGGGTGATGGCTACACCTTC. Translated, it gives CASSFPGRGDGYTF. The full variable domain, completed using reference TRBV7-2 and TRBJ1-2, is GAGVSQSPSNKVTEKGKDVELRCDPISGHTALYWYRQSLGQGLEFLIYFQGNSAPDKSGLPSDRFSAERTGGSVSTLTIQRTQQEDSAVYLCASSFPGRGDGYTFGSGTRLTVV.

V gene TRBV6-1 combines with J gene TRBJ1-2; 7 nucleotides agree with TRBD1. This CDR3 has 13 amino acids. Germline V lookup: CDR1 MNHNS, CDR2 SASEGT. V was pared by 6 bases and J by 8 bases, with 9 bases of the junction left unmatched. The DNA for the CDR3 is TGTGCCAGCAGGGCTTACAGGGGTGGGGGCTACACCTTC. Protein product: CASRAYRGGGYTF.

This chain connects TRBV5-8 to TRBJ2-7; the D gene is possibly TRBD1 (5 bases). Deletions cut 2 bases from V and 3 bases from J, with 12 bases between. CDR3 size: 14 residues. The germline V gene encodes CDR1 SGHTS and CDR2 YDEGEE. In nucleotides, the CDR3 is TGTGCCAGCAGCTTTGGCGGCGGACACTACGAGCAGTACTTC. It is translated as CASSFGGGHYEQYF. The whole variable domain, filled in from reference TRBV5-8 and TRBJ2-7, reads EAGVTQSPTHLIKTRGQQATLRCSPISGHTSVYWYQQALGLGLQFLLWYDEGEERNRGNFPPRFSGRQFPNYSSELNVNALELEDSALYLCASSFGGGHYEQYFGPGTRLTVT.

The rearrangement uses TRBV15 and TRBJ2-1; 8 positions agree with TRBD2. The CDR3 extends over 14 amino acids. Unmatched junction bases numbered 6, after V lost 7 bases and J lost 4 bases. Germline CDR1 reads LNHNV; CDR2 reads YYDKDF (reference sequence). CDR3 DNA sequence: TGTGCCACCAACCACCGGGGGGGTTACAATGAGCAGTTCTTC. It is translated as CATNHRGGYNEQFF. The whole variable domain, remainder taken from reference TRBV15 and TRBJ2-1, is DAMVIQNPRYQVTQFGKPVTLSCSQTLNHNVMYWYQQKSSQAPKLLFHYYDKDFNNEADTPDNFQSRRPNTSFCFLDIRSPGLGDTAMYLCATNHRGGYNEQFFGPGTRLTVL.

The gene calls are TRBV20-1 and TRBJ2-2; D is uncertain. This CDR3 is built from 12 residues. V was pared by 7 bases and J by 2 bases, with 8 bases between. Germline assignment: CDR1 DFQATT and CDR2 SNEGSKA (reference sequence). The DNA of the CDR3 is TGCAGTGTTGGTGGAAACACCGGGGAGCTGTTTTTT. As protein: CSVGGNTGELFF.

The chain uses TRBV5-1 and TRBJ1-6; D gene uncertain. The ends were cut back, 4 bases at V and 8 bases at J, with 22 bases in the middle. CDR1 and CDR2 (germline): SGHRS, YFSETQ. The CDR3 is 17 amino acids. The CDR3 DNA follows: TGCGCCAGCAGCGGAGTGGGTCCCGGGATGCTGGATTCACCCCTCCACTTT. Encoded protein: CASSGVGPGMLDSPLHF. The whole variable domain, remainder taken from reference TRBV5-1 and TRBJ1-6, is KAGVTQTPRYLIKTRGQQVTLSCSPISGHRSVSWYQQTPGQGLQFLFEYFSETQRNKGNFPGRFSGRQFSNSRSEMNVSTLELGDSALYLCASSGVGPGMLDSPLHFGNGTRLTVT.

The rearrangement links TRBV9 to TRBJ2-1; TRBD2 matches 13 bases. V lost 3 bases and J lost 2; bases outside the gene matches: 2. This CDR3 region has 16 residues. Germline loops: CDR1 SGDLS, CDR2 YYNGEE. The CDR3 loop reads CASSGTSGSPYNEQFF. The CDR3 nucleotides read TGTGCCAGCAGCGGGACTAGCGGGAGTCCCTACAATGAGCAGTTCTTC.

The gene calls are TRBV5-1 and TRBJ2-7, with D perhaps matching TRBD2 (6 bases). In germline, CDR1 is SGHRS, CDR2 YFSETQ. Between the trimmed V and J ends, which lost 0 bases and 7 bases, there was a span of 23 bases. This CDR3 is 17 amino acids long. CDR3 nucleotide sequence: TGCGCCAGCAGCTTGGTGGAAGGAGGGGTGCCCTACAATGAGCAGTACTTC. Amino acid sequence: CASSLVEGGVPYNEQYF.

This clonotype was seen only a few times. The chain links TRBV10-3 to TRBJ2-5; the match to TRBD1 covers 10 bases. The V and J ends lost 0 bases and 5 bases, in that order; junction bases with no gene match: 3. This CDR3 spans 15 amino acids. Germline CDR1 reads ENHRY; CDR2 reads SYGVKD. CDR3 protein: CAISESGQGLETQYF. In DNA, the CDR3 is TGTGCCATCAGTGAGTCGGGACAGGGGTTGGAGACCCAGTACTTC.

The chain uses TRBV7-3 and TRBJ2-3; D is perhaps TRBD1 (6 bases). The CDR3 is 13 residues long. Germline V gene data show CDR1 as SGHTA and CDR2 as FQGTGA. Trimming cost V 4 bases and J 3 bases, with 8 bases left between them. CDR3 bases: TGTGCCAGCAGCTCCGGGACAACAGATACGCAGTATTTT. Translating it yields CASSSGTTDTQYF.

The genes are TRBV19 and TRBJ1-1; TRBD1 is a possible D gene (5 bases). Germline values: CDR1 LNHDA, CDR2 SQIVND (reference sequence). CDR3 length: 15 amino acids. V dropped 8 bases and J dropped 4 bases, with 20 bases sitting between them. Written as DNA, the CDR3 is TGTGCCAGTCGGGCTGGGGGGAAGATGTCCACTGAAGCTTTCTTT. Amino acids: CASRAGGKMSTEAFF.